One TCR beta chain is described in this entry. It lacks a known antigen. No base qualities exist here, and no much larger clone lies one base off it. This sample also contains other DNA sequences that code for the same CDR3. For CDR1 and CDR2, the germline V gene lists SGHRS and YFSETQ. V is reduced by 4 bases and J by 0 bases, leaving a spacing of 9 bases between them. The CDR3 covers 14 residues, taking in both the cysteine and the phenylalanine. CDR3 DNA only is kept here, 42 bases in frame from base 1. TCRbeta CDR3 regions were amplified from genomic DNA using the immunoSEQ Assay, a bias-controlled multiplex PCR. The original methods were these. Nucleated cell counts per sample were estimated from amplification of reference gene primers within the assay. To quantify the absolute abundance of each unique TCRbeta CDR3 rearrangement, sequence reads were collapsed and filtered. For each sample, productive Simpson clonality was calculated by taking the square root of Simpson's diversity index across productive rearrangements. This is the immuneACCESS table as TCRdb keeps it, with only in-frame sequences that have V and J called. A part of the clones is gone; compared with another copy, unresolved V genes explain less than half, and the rest is unexplained. Clonal size and the V and J genes are those of that table, whereas D and trimming came from the DNA. This sample is represented by some 180,000 clones; approximately 88% of them were singletons. The ten largest clones add up to about 7% of the sample.

This specimen comes from a study of blood T cell repertoires in COVID-19 (dated by TCRdb to about 2020). For the wider study: Samples from collaborators originated in the United States, Italy and Spain and spanned both the acute and convalescent phases of COVID-19. The material from the prospective study consisted of cDNA or gDNA derived from T cells, B-cell-depleted T cells, or PBMCs. The dataset comprised deeply sampled blood TCRbeta repertoires from subjects exposed to, actively infected with, or recovered from COVID-19. The repertoires were released in a freely available public database meant as a resource for research on the immune response to SARS-CoV-2. Samples were obtained from the ongoing ImmuneRACE study (first 160 participants) and from about 1,300 subjects provided by 6 global collaborators. Nearly every sample came with metadata listing a de-identified subject ID, COVID-19 status, age in years and sex. Where HLA class I and class II types were available, the types were taken from metadata supplied by the sample provider, not from assay-based typing. Findings and caveats that apply to the study as a whole: How much clinical and demographic metadata was included differed by source and by participant, and the metadata was provided uncurated.

In Seattle, one collaborating source enrolled patients while the infection was active and tracked those patients longitudinally over the course of disease. Each collaborating institution followed its own protocols to collect whole blood in K2EDTA tubes. Collaborator samples were shipped for TCRbeta analysis as frozen whole blood, isolated PBMCs, or DNA extracted from either sample type. The sequenced sample was peripheral blood. The sequence is built from TRBV5-1 and TRBJ2-3; the D gene is perhaps TRBD2, on 6 matching bases. This TCR derives from a woman in her thirties or forties with COVID-19, enrolled during active disease. The CDR3 region: CASSRETSTDTQYF. The sequence in DNA is TGCGCCAGCAGCCGGGAGACTAGCACAGATACGCAGTATTTT.